This T cell receptor (beta chain) was captured by sequencing in a study of cytomegalovirus exposure and HLA in healthy donors. Study-wide results and caveats: Later work found most CMV-associated TCR beta chains apparently HLA-restricted.

Sampled while nominally healthy, donors likely had unrecorded immune exposures. In regard to this clone: The antigen is undetermined.

V was clipped by 0 bases and J by 6 bases, with 6 bases between them. The CDR3 contains 11 residues. Germline CDR1 and CDR2: DFQATT and SNEGSKA (reference sequence). The PCR made use of 60 Vbeta and 13 Jbeta primers. Sequenced by immunoSEQ multiplex PCR; TCRdb stores in-frame clones only, minus some. In the table there are 100,000 to 150,000 clones, 65% to 80% of which are singletons. This chain connects TRBV20-1 to TRBJ2-7; D not certain. The material sequenced was PBMCs. This TCR came from a woman aged 60 to 75 in good health and CMV-seropositive. CDR3 sequence: CSAREAREQYF. The DNA of the CDR3 is TGCAGTGCTAGAGAGGCTCGCGAGCAGTACTTC.